Here is one T cell receptor (beta chain) with its context. Co-extraction of RNA and DNA was performed on 20-30 mg of unsorted bulk tissue. Chronic HBV infection was present in the patients, who were treatment-naive. These data belong to a study of tumor-infiltrating lymphocytes in primary liver carcinoma. Study overall: In every tissue type, samples returned a similar yield of roughly 3.5 to 7.13 million productive TCRbeta reads.

A primer matching the constant region was used to make TCR beta cDNA from around 460 ng of total RNA. Library construction for TCR beta comprised three nested multiplex PCR rounds performed with slightly modified ARM-PCR. The opening two PCR rounds, ten to eleven cycles each, paired TRBV1-TRBV30 forward primers with a C-beta reverse primer. Each CDR3 protein is one row after TCRdb ran MiXCR on the multiplex PCR reads. The table has around 100,000 distinct CDR3 sequences, around 63% seen once; the top ten hold over 9.5%. The V gene's germline CDR1 is ENHRY and CDR2 SYGVKD. The V segment lost 2 bases and the J segment 2 bases; nucleotides outside the gene matches: 8. This CDR3 has 17 amino acids.

This sequence originates from a woman aged 55 to 70 with primary liver carcinoma and hepatitis B virus infection. Sequencing input: liver tumor tissue from sampling region 5. The sample's subset: tumor region T5, tumor centre. V usage is TRBV10-3 and J usage is TRBJ2-1, with 8 bases identical to TRBD1. CDR3 sequence (DNA): TGTGCCATCAGTGAGCCACGGACAGGGAAGACCTACAATGAGCAGTTCTTC. Protein product: CAISEPRTGKTYNEQFF.